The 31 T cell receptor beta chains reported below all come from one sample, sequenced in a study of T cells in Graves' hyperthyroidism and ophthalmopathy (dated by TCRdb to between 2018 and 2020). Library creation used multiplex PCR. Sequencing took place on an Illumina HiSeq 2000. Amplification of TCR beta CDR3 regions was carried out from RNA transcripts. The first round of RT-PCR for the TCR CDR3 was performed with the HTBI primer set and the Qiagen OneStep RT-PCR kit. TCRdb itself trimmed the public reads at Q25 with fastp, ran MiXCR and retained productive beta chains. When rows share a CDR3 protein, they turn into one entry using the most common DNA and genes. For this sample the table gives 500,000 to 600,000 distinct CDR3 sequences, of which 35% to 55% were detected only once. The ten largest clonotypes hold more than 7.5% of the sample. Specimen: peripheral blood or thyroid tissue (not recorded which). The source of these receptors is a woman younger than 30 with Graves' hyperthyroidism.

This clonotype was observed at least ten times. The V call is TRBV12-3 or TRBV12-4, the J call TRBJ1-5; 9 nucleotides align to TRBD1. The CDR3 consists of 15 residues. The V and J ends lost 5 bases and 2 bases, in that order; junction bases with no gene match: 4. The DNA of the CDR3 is TGTGCCAGCAGTCCGGGACAGGGCGGCAATCAGCCCCAGCATTTT. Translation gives CASSPGQGGNQPQHF.

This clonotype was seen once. CDR3: CASSPTGEDSPLHF. The CDR3 DNA sequence: TGTGCCAGCAGCCCGACCGGGGAGGACTCACCCCTCCACTTT. The chain joins TRBV7-3 to TRBJ1-6; D not resolved. Germline V gene sequence: CDR1 SGHTA, CDR2 FQGTGA. V lost 5 bases and J 10 bases, leaving 15 bases between the germline ends. CDR3 size: 14 residues.

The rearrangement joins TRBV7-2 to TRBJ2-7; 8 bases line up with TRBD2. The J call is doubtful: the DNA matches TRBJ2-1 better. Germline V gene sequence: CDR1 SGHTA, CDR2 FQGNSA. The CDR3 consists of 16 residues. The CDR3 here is CASSLESGSSYNEQFF. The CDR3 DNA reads TGTGCCAGCAGCTTAGAGAGCGGGAGCTCCTACAATGAGCAGTTCTTC.

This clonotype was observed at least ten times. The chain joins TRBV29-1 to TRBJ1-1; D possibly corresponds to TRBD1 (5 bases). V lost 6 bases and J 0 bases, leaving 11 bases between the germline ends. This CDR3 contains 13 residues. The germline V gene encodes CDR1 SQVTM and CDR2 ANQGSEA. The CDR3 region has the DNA TGCAGCGTCAAACGGACAATGAACACTGAAGCTTTCTTT. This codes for CSVKRTMNTEAFF.

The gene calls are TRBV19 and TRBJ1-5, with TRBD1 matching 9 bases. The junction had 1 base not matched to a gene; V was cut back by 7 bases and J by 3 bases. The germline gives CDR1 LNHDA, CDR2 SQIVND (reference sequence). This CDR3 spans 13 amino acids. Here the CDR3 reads CASNRGLNQPQHF. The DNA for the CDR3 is TGTGCCAGTAACAGGGGGCTCAATCAGCCCCAGCATTTT.

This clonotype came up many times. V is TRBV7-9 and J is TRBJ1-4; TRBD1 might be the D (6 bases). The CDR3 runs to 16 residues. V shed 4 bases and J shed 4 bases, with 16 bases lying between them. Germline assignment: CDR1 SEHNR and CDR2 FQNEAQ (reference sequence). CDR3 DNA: TGTGCCAGCAGCTCAAGATCGGACAGAGATAATGAAAAACTGTTTTTT. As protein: CASSSRSDRDNEKLFF.

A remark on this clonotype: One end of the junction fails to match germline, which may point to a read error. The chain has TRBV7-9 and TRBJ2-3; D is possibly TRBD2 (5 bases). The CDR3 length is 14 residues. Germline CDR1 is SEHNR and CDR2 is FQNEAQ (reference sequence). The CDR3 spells CAGSPEDYTDTQYF. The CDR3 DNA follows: TGTGCCGGCAGCCCGGAGGATTACACAGATACGCAGTATTTT.

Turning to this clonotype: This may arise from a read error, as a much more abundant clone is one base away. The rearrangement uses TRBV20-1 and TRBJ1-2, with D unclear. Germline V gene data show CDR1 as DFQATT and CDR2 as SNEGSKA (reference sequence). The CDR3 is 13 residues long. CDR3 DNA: TGCAGTACTAGAGATCCTTTGGGCTATGGCTACACCTTC. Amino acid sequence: CSTRDPLGYGYTF.

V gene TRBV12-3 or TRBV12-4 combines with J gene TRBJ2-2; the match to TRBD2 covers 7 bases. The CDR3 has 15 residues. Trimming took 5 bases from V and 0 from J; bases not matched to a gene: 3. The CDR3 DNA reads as TGTGCCAGCAGTAAGCGGGACCCGAACACCGGGGAGCTGTTTTTT. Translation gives CASSKRDPNTGELFF.

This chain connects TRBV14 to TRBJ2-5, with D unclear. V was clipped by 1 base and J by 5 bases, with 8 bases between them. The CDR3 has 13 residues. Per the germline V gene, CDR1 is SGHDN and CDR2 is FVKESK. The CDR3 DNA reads TGTGCCAGCAGCCAAGTGAATATGGAGACCCAGTACTTC. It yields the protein CASSQVNMETQYF. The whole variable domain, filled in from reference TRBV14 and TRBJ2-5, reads EAGVTQFPSHSVIEKGQTVTLRCDPISGHDNLYWYRRVMGKEIKFLLHFVKESKQDESGMPNNRFLAERTGGTYSTLKVQPAELEDSGVYFCASSQVNMETQYFGPGTRLLVL.

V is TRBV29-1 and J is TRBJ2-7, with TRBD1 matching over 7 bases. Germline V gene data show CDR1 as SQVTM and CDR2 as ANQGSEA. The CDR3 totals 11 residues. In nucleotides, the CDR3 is TGCAGTTCAGGGGGTTCCTACGAGCAGTACTTC. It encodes CSSGGSYEQYF.

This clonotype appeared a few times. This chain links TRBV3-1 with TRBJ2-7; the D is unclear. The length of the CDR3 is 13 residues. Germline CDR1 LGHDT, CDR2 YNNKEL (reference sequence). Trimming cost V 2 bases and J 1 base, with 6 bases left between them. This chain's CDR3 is CASSQSVSYEQYF. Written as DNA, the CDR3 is TGTGCCAGCAGCCAATCTGTTTCCTACGAGCAGTACTTC.

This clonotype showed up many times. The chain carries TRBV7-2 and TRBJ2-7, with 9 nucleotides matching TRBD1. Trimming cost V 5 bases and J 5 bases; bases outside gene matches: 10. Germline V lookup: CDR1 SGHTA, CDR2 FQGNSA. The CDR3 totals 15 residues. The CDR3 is CASSPGTGFSHEQYF. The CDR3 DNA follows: TGTGCCAGCAGCCCGGGGACAGGGTTTTCCCACGAGCAGTACTTC. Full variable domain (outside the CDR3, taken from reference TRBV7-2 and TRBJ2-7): GAGVSQSPSNKVTEKGKDVELRCDPISGHTALYWYRQSLGQGLEFLIYFQGNSAPDKSGLPSDRFSAERTGGSVSTLTIQRTQQEDSAVYLCASSPGTGFSHEQYFGPGTRLTVT.

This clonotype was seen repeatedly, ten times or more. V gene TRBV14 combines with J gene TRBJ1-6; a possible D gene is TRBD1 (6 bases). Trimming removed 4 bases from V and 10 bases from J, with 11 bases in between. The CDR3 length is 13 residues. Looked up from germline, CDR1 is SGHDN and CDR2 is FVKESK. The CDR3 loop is CASSPGAGSPLHF. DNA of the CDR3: TGTGCCAGCAGCCCAGGGGCTGGGTCACCCCTCCACTTT.

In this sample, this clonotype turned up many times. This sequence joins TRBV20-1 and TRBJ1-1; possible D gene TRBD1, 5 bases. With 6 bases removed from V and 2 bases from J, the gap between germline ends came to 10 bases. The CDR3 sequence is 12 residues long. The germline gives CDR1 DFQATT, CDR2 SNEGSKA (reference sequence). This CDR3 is CSAGTDNTEAFF. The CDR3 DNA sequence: TGCAGTGCCGGGACTGATAACACTGAAGCTTTCTTT.

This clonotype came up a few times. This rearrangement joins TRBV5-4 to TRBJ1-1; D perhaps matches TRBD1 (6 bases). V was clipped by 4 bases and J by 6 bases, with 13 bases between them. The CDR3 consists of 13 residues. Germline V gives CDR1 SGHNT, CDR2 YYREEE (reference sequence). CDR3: CASSGLGGAEAFF. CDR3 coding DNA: TGTGCCAGCAGCGGCCTCGGGGGCGCTGAAGCTTTCTTT.

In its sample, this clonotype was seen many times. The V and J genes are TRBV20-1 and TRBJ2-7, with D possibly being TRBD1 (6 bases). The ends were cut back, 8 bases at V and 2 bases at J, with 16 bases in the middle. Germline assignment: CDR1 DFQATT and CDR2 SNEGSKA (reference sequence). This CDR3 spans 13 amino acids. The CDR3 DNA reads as TGCAGTACGACAGGCCCGGGGACCTACGAGCAGTACTTC. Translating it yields CSTTGPGTYEQYF.

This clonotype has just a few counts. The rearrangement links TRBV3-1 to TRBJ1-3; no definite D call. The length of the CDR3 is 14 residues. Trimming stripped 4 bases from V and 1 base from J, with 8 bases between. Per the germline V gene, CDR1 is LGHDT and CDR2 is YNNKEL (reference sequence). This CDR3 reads CASSRRESGNTIYF. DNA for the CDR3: TGTGCCAGCAGCCGGAGGGAATCTGGAAACACCATATATTTT.

The CDR3 spells CASRRQRDYGYTF. The CDR3, as DNA: TGTGCCAGCAGACGGCAGCGGGACTATGGCTACACCTTC. The chain has TRBV2 and TRBJ1-2; D ambiguous. CDR3 length: 13 residues. The germline CDR1 and CDR2 sequences are SNHLY and FYNNEI. Trimming took 6 bases from V and 3 from J, leaving 11 bases between them.

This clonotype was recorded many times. The CDR3 sequence is CSVHGGEAPMNTEAFF. In DNA form, the CDR3 reads TGCAGCGTACACGGGGGCGAGGCACCCATGAACACTGAAGCTTTCTTT. The chain joins TRBV29-1 to TRBJ1-1; the D gene is possibly TRBD1 (6 bases). Germline V gene lookup returns CDR1 SQVTM and CDR2 ANQGSEA. The CDR3 spans 16 residues. V was cut by 6 bases and J by 0 bases, with 20 bases left in between.

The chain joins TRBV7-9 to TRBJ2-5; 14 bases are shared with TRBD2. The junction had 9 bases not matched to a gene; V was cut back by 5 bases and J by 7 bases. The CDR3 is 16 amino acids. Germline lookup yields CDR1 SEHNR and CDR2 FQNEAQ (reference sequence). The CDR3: CASSRRGLAGAGTQYF. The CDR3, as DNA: TGTGCCAGCAGCCGTCGGGGACTAGCGGGAGCAGGGACCCAGTACTTC. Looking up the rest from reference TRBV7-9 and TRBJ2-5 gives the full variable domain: DTGVSQNPRHKITKRGQNVTFRCDPISEHNRLYWYRQTLGQGPEFLTYFQNEAQLEKSRLLSDRFSAERPKGSFSTLEIQRTEQGDSAMYLCASSRRGLAGAGTQYFGPGTRLLVL.

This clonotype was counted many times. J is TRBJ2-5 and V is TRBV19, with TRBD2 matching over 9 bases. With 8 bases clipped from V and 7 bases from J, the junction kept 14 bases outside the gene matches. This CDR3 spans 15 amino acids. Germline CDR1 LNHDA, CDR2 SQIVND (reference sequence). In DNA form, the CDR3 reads TGTGCCAGTGCCCGTGGCGGGAGGGCCTATGGGACCCAGTACTTC. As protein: CASARGGRAYGTQYF.

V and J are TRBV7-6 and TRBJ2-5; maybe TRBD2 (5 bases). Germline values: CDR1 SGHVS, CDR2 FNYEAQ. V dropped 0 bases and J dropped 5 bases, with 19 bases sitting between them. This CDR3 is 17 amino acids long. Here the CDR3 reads CASSLATRMNTGETQYF. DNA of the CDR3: TGTGCCAGCAGCTTAGCCACTAGAATGAACACCGGGGAGACCCAGTACTTC.

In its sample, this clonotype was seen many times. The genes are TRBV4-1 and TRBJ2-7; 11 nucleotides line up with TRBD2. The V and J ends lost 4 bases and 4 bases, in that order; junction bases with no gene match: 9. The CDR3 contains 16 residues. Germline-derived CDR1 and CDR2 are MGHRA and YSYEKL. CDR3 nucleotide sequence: TGCGCCAGCAGCCCAGGGGGGACTAGCGGATATTACGAGCAGTACTTC. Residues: CASSPGGTSGYYEQYF.

The CDR3 DNA is TGTGCCACCAGTGATTGGAAGGGTAGGTCCTACAATGAGCAGTTCTTC. Protein sequence: CATSDWKGRSYNEQFF. The chain employs TRBV24-1 and TRBJ2-1; D not resolved. Germline loops: CDR1 KGHDR, CDR2 SFDVKD. V gave up 2 bases and J gave up 1 base, with 11 bases separating them. The CDR3 covers 16 residues.

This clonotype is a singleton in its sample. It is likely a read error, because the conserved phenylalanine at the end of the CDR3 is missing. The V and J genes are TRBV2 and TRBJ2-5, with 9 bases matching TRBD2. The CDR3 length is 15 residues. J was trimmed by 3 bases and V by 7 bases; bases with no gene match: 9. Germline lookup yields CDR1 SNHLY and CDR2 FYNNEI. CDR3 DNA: TGTGCCAGCACCCGAGGGGCTAGCGGGAAAGAGACCCAGTACCTC. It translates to CASTRGASGKETQYL.

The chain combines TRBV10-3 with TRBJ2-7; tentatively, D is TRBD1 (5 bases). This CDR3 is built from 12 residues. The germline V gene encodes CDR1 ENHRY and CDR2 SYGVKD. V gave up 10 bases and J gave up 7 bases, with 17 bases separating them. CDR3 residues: CATLTEVLEQYF. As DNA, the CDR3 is TGTGCCACCTTGACAGAGGTATTAGAGCAGTACTTC.

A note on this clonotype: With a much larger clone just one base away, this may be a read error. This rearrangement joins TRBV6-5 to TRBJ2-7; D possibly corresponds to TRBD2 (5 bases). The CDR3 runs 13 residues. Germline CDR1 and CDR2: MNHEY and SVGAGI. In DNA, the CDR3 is TGTGCCAGCAGTTACACAAGCGGCTACGAGCAGCACTTC. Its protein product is CASSYTSGYEQHF.

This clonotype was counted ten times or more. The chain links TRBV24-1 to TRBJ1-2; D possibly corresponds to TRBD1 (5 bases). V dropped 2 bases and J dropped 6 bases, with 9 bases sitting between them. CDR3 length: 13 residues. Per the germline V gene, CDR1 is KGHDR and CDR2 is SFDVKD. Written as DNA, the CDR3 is TGTGCCACCAGTGATTGGAGAGGGGATGGCTACACCTTC. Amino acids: CATSDWRGDGYTF.

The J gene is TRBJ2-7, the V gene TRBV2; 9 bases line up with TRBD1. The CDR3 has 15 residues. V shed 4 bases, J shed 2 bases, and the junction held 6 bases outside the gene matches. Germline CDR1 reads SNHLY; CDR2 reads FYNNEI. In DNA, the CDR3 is TGTGCCAGCAGTGGACATCGGACAGGGGCCTACGAGCAGTACTTC. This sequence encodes CASSGHRTGAYEQYF. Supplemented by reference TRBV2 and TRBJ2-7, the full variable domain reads EPEVTQTPSHQVTQMGQEVILRCVPISNHLYFYWYRQILGQKVEFLVSFYNNEISEKSEIFDDQFSVERPDGSNFTLKIRSTKLEDSAMYFCASSGHRTGAYEQYFGPGTRLTVT.

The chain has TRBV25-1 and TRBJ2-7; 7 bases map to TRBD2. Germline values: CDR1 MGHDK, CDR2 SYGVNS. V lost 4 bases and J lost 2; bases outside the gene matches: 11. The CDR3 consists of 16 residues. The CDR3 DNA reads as TGTGCCAGCAGTGCCCCCCCAGCGGGAAGCCCCTACGAGCAGTACTTC. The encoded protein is CASSAPPAGSPYEQYF.